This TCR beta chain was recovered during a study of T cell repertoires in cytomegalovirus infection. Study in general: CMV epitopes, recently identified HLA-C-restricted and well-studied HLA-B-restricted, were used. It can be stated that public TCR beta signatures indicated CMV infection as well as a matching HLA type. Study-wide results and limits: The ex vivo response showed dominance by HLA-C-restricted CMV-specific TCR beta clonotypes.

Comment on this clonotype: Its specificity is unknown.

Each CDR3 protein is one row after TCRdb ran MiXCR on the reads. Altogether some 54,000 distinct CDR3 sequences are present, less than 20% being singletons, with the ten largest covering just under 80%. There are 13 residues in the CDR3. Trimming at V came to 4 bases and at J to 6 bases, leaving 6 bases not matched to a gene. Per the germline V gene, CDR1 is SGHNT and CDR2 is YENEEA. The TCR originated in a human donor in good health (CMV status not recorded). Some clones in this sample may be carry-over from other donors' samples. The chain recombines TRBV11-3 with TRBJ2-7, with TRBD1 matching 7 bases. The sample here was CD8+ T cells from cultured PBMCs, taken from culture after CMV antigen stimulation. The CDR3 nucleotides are TGTGCCAGCAGCTCCAGAGACAGGGCCGAGCAGTACTTC. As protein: CASSSRDRAEQYF. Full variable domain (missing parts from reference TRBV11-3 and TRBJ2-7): EAGVVQSPRYKIIEKKQPVAFWCNPISGHNTLYWYLQNLGQGPELLIRYENEEAVDDSQLPKDRFSAERLKGVDSTLKIQPAELGDSAVYLCASSSRDRAEQYFGPGTRLTVT.